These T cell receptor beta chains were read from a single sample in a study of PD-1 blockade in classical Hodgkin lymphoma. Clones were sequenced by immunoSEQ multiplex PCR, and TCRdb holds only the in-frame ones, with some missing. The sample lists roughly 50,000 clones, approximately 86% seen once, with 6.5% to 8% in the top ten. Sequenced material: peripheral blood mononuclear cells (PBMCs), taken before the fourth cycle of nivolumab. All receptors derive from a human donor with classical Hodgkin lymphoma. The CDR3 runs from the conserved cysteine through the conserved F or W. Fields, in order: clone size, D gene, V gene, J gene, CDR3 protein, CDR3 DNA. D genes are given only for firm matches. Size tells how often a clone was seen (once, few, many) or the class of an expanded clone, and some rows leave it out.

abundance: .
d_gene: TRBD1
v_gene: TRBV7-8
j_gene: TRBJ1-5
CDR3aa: CASSLGPHTGGSNQPQHF
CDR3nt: TGTGCCAGCAGCTTAGGCCCACATACAGGGGGTTCCAATCAGCCCCAGCATTTT

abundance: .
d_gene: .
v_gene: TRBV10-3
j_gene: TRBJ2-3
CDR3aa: CAISEAATRTDTQYF
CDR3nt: TGTGCCATCAGTGAGGCGGCTACCCGCACAGATACGCAGTATTTT

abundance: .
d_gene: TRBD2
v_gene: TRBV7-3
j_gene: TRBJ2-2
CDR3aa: CASSLGGSPTGELFF
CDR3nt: TGTGCCAGCAGCTTGGGCGGGAGCCCCACCGGGGAGCTGTTTTTT

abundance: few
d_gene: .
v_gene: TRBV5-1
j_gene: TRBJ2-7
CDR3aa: CASARQTASYEQYF
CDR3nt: TGCGCCAGCGCCAGACAGACAGCCTCCTACGAGCAGTACTTC

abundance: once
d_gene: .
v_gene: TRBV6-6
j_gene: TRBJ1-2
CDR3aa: CASSYSIQRAYTF
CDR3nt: TGTGCCAGCAGTTACTCGATACAGCGGGCTTACACCTTC

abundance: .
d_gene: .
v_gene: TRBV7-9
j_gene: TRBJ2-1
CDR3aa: CATPTTHNEQFF
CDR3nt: TGTGCCACCCCGACTACGCACAATGAGCAGTTCTTC

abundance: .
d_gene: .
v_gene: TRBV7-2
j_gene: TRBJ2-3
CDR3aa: CASRRDFFPTDTQYF
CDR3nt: TGTGCCAGCAGGAGGGACTTCTTTCCCACAGATACGCAGTATTTT

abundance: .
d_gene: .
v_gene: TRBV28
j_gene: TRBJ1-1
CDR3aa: CASSFPLSEAFF
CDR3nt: TGTGCCAGCAGTTTCCCTTTATCTGAAGCTTTCTTT

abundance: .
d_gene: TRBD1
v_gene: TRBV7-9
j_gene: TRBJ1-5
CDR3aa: CASSQTGEGNQPQHF
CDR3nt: TGTGCCAGCAGCCAAACAGGGGAGGGCAATCAGCCCCAGCATTTT

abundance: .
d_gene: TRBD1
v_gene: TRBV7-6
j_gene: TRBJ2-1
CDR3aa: CASRGQGPNEQFF
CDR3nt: TGTGCCAGCAGGGGACAGGGCCCCAATGAGCAGTTCTTC

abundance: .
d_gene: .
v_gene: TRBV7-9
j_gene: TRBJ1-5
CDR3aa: CASSLEGARPQHF
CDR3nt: TGTGCCAGCAGCTTAGAGGGAGCCAGGCCCCAGCATTTT

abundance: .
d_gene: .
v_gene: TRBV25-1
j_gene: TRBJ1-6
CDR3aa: CASTRGRSPLHF
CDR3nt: TGTGCCAGCACTAGGGGAAGATCACCCCTCCACTTT

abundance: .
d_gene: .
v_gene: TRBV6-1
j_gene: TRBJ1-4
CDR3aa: CASSEARGRLYEKLFF
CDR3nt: TGTGCCAGCAGTGAAGCGCGGGGGCGCCTTTATGAAAAACTGTTTTTT